One sample yielded the 25 T cell receptor beta chains listed below, sequenced in a study of naive and memory T cell subsets. The beta constant-region primer was an equimolar mix of two oligonucleotides covering TRBC1 and TRBC2. TCRdb reprocessed the UMI-ligation and nested PCR reads with MiXCR, giving one entry per CDR3 protein. The sample records about 5,400 distinct CDR3 sequences, 7% being singletons. Sequencing input: effector memory CD8+ T cells from blood. The subset: effector memory, CD45RA- CD27-. These receptors all come from a human donor in good health.

This clonotype was seen a few times. The chain links TRBV4-3 to TRBJ2-1, with 7 bases that match TRBD2. Germline V CDR1 and CDR2: LGHNA, YSLEER. This CDR3 contains 16 residues. With V trimmed by 0 bases and J by 0 bases, 2 bases remained unmatched. The CDR3 coding sequence is TGCGCCAGCAGCCAAGATGGGGGGGGCTCCTACAATGAGCAGTTCTTC. Translating it yields CASSQDGGGSYNEQFF.

Ten or more counts support this clonotype. V is TRBV20-1 and J is TRBJ2-3; 8 bases are shared with TRBD2. CDR1 is DFQATT and CDR2 is SNEGSKA in the germline V gene (reference sequence). The trim removed 5 bases at V and 5 bases at J, leaving 15 bases unmatched. This CDR3 is 16 amino acids long. CDR3 bases: TGCAGTGCTTCTCCCGAAGCGGGGGCCGTTGGAGATACGCAGTATTTT. Translation: CSASPEAGAVGDTQYF.

The CDR3 here is CASSYYGGGELFF. Here the CDR3 DNA reads TGTGCCAGCAGTTACTACGGCGGCGGGGAGCTGTTTTTT. This rearrangement joins TRBV6-5 to TRBJ2-2; D gene unclear. CDR1 is MNHEY, CDR2 SVGAGI, per germline. Between the trimmed V and J ends, which lost 1 base and 7 bases, there was a span of 7 bases. The CDR3 contains 13 residues.

This clonotype was found many times. The chain recombines TRBV6-2 or TRBV6-3 with TRBJ2-5, with D unclear. CDR1 and CDR2 (germline): MNHEY, SVGEGT. This CDR3 contains 14 residues. V was shortened by 2 bases and J by 5 bases, with 12 bases between the two germline ends. In nucleotides, the CDR3 is TGTGCCAGCAGTTACGGTTCTGAGGAGGAGACCCAGTACTTC. As protein: CASSYGSEEETQYF.

The V and J genes are TRBV5-8 and TRBJ2-1, with D unresolved. The CDR3 runs to 16 residues. The V gene's germline CDR1 is SGHTS and CDR2 YDEGEE. V was cut by 4 bases and J by 0 bases, with 14 bases left in between. The CDR3 sequence is CASSGRPANSYNEQFF. The CDR3 region has the DNA TGTGCCAGCAGCGGTAGGCCAGCGAACTCCTACAATGAGCAGTTCTTC.

There are a few counts of this clonotype. The V gene is TRBV20-1, the J gene TRBJ2-6; perhaps D is TRBD1 or TRBD2 (5 bases each). The ends were cut back, 6 bases at V and 0 bases at J, with 12 bases in the middle. CDR1 and CDR2 (germline): DFQATT, SNEGSKA (reference sequence). This CDR3 contains 15 residues. The DNA for the CDR3 is TGCAGTGCCCGGGACCGAGGCTCTGGGGCCAACGTCCTGACTTTC. This translates into CSARDRGSGANVLTF.

In this sample, this clonotype turned up a few times. A much more abundant neighbour one base away suggests this may be a read error. This chain connects TRBV24-1 to TRBJ2-1; D is undetermined. Trimming stripped 2 bases from V and 8 bases from J, with 6 bases between. CDR3 length equals 12 residues. Germline V gene lookup returns CDR1 KGHDR and CDR2 SFDVKD. CDR3 amino acids: CATSDWWDEQFF. The CDR3 DNA follows: TGTGCCACCAGTGATTGGTGGGATGAGCAGTTCTTC.

The rearrangement joins TRBV20-1 to TRBJ2-5; 8 nucleotides match TRBD2. The CDR3 sequence is 17 residues long. Trimming took 4 bases from V and 5 from J; bases not matched to a gene: 18. Germline values: CDR1 DFQATT, CDR2 SNEGSKA (reference sequence). CDR3 DNA sequence: TGCAGTGCTAAAGTGGCTGGGCGGGAGGCCGGAGGGGAGACCCAGTACTTC. It encodes CSAKVAGREAGGETQYF.

DNA for the CDR3: TGCAGTGCTAGAGAGCGGGAGTACGAGCAGTACTTC. This sequence encodes CSAREREYEQYF. The rearrangement links TRBV20-1 to TRBJ2-7; 7 nucleotides match TRBD2. The CDR3 runs 12 residues. The V and J ends lost 0 bases and 4 bases, in that order; junction bases with no gene match: 0. Germline V gene data show CDR1 as DFQATT and CDR2 as SNEGSKA (reference sequence).

The chain joins TRBV2 to TRBJ1-4, with D unresolved. Germline V gene sequence: CDR1 SNHLY, CDR2 FYNNEI. The CDR3 is 14 residues long. The germline V and J ends were trimmed by 6 bases and 6 bases, with 14 bases remaining between them. For the CDR3, the DNA is TGTGCCAGCAGCCACGCTGATTGGGATGAAAAACTGTTTTTT. Translated, it gives CASSHADWDEKLFF.

This clonotype was recorded at least ten times. The rearrangement joins TRBV6-4 to TRBJ2-3; 7 bases are a match to TRBD2. The germline V gene encodes CDR1 MRHNA and CDR2 SNTAGT. V dropped 6 bases and J dropped 2; count of bases not matched to a gene: 11. CDR3 length: 16 residues. This CDR3 reads CASSTGWGLSTDTQYF. The CDR3, as DNA: TGTGCCAGCAGCACCGGTTGGGGACTATCCACAGATACGCAGTATTTT.

This clonotype was detected a few times. The chain joins TRBV25-1 to TRBJ2-5; D ambiguous. From germline, CDR1 is MGHDK and CDR2 SYGVNS. Between the trimmed V and J ends, which lost 2 bases and 1 base, there was a span of 8 bases. The CDR3 consists of 14 residues. CDR3 DNA: TGTGCCAGCAGTGAAGTGGCAGCCCAAGAGACCCAGTACTTC. Its protein is CASSEVAAQETQYF.

This clonotype rates as medium-sized. The rearrangement uses TRBV4-1 and TRBJ1-4, with 7 bases lining up with TRBD1. J gave up 7 bases and V 1 base, and 9 bases lay outside the gene matches. The CDR3 runs to 16 residues. The germline V gene has CDR1 MGHRA and CDR2 YSYEKL. The CDR3 sequence: CASSQGQGQGSEKLFF. CDR3 in DNA: TGCGCCAGCAGCCAAGGACAGGGCCAGGGCAGTGAAAAACTGTTTTTT.

This clonotype appeared a few times. The rearrangement links TRBV30 to TRBJ1-2; TRBD1 might be the D (5 bases). This CDR3 spans 14 amino acids. CDR1 is GTSNPN, CDR2 SVGIG, per germline (reference sequence). Trimming took off 0 bases at V and 1 base at J, with 9 bases between the two ends. The CDR3 DNA follows: TGTGCCTGGAGTGTGGCAGGGAGTAACTATGGCTACACCTTC. Translating gives CAWSVAGSNYGYTF.

This clonotype was seen a few times. The chain employs TRBV6-1 and TRBJ1-2, with 7 nucleotides matching TRBD1. The J segment lost 4 bases and the V segment lost 0 bases, leaving 8 bases of the junction unmatched. Germline V gives CDR1 MNHNS, CDR2 SASEGT. This CDR3 region has 16 residues. This CDR3 is CASSEAPDRASYGYTF. CDR3 DNA: TGTGCCAGCAGTGAAGCCCCAGACAGGGCAAGCTATGGCTACACCTTC.

The table lists this clonotype with a few counts. The chain is built from TRBV5-6 and TRBJ2-1; tentatively, D is TRBD1 (6 bases). The CDR3 covers 14 residues. Germline-derived CDR1 and CDR2 are SGHDT and YYEEEE. With 4 bases removed from V and 7 bases from J, the gap between germline ends came to 15 bases. Written as DNA, the CDR3 is TGTGCCAGCAGCCTGTGGACAGTTTTGAATGAGCAGTTCTTC. Protein product: CASSLWTVLNEQFF.

This clonotype was observed a few times. The chain is built from TRBV4-2 and TRBJ2-1, with 7 bases identical to TRBD2. The CDR3 sequence is 16 residues long. V lost 0 bases to trimming and J lost 0 bases; unmatched junction nucleotides: 2. Germline lookup yields CDR1 LGHNA and CDR2 YNFKEQ. Here the CDR3 reads CASSQDSSGSYNEQFF. The CDR3 DNA is TGTGCCAGCAGCCAAGATTCTAGCGGCTCCTACAATGAGCAGTTCTTC.

This clonotype was observed many times. The rearrangement uses TRBV20-1 and TRBJ1-3; 12 bases line up with TRBD1. Germline loops: CDR1 DFQATT, CDR2 SNEGSKA (reference sequence). The V and J ends lost 5 bases and 0 bases, in that order; junction bases with no gene match: 8. This CDR3 is 17 amino acids long. For the CDR3, the DNA is TGCAGTGCTCCCCCGGGACAGGGGGCTCCCTCTGGAAACACCATATATTTT. Its translation: CSAPPGQGAPSGNTIYF.

This clonotype was observed a handful of times. V and J are TRBV20-1 and TRBJ2-1; D gene uncertain. V was clipped by 0 bases and J by 9 bases, with 9 bases between them. Germline loops: CDR1 DFQATT, CDR2 SNEGSKA (reference sequence). The CDR3 spans 12 residues. The CDR3 loop is CSARDLGIEQFF. In DNA, the CDR3 is TGCAGTGCTAGAGATCTGGGTATTGAGCAGTTCTTC.

The chain couples TRBV19 to TRBJ2-7; D uncertain. CDR1 LNHDA and CDR2 SQIVND come from the germline V gene (reference sequence). This CDR3 spans 13 amino acids. Trimming shortened V by 2 bases and J by 6 bases, and 11 bases separated the two germline ends. In nucleotides, the CDR3 is TGTGCCAGTAGTATAAGGTCCGCGACCGAGCAGTACTTC. Amino acids: CASSIRSATEQYF. The full variable domain, rest sourced from reference TRBV19 and TRBJ2-7, is DGGITQSPKYLFRKEGQNVTLSCEQNLNHDAMYWYRQDPGQGLRLIYYSQIVNDFQKGDIAEGYSVSREKKESFPLTVTSAQKNPTAFYLCASSIRSATEQYFGPGTRLTVT.

This clonotype was picked up many times. The chain combines TRBV20-1 with TRBJ1-5; 10 bases align to TRBD1. The length of the CDR3 is 13 residues. With 5 bases clipped from V and 5 bases from J, the junction kept 3 bases outside the gene matches. CDR1 is DFQATT, CDR2 SNEGSKA, per germline (reference sequence). The CDR3 loop reads CSAGTGEYQPQHF. DNA of the CDR3: TGCAGTGCTGGGACAGGGGAATATCAGCCCCAGCATTTT.

This clonotype was observed at least ten times. This rearrangement joins TRBV29-1 to TRBJ2-2; 7 bases fit TRBD1. Germline CDR1 and CDR2: SQVTM and ANQGSEA. The ends lost 4 bases at V and 0 bases at J; junction bases unmatched: 8. The CDR3 runs 16 residues. CDR3 DNA sequence: TGCAGCGTTGGGACAGGCGGGTTCGCGAACACCGGGGAGCTGTTTTTT. Translation gives CSVGTGGFANTGELFF.

At least ten counts were recorded for this clonotype. The genes are TRBV6-4 and TRBJ2-2, with D possibly TRBD1 on 6 matching bases. Germline-derived CDR1 and CDR2 are MRHNA and SNTAGT. The CDR3 consists of 13 residues. The germline V and J ends were trimmed by 3 bases and 5 bases, with 7 bases remaining between them. The CDR3 DNA sequence: TGTGCCAGCAGTGAGGGGGCTACCGGGGAGCTGTTTTTT. Amino acids: CASSEGATGELFF.

This clonotype is judged large. The chain has TRBV14 and TRBJ2-7; D is unresolved. Deletions cut 4 bases from V and 3 bases from J, with 7 bases between. Germline values: CDR1 SGHDN, CDR2 FVKESK. This CDR3 has 12 amino acids. This CDR3 is CASSPANYEQYF. The CDR3 bases are TGTGCCAGCAGCCCCGCCAACTACGAGCAGTACTTC.

There are a few counts of this clonotype. The chain joins TRBV20-1 to TRBJ1-2, with TRBD1 matching over 7 bases. The CDR3 is 13 residues long. Germline-derived CDR1 and CDR2 are DFQATT and SNEGSKA (reference sequence). The V and J ends lost 3 bases and 7 bases, in that order; junction bases with no gene match: 8. The DNA for the CDR3 is TGCAGTGCTAGCCCGACAGGGCATAGTGGCTACACCTTC. Its translation: CSASPTGHSGYTF.